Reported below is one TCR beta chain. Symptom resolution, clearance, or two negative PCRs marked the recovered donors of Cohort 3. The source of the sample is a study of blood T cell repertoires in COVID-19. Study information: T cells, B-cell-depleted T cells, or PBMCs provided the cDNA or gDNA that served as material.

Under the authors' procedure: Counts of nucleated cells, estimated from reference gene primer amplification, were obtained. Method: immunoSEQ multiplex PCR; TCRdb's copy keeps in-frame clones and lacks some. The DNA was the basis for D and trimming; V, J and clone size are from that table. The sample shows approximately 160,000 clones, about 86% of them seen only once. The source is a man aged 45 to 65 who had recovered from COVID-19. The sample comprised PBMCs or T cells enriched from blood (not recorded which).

DNA of the CDR3: TGTGCCAGCAGCCTCGGAATAAGCGGGGGTAACAATGAGCAGTTCTTC. Translating it yields CASSLGISGGNNEQFF. V is TRBV7-3 and J is TRBJ2-1, with TRBD2 matching 8 bases. Germline CDR1 is SGHTA and CDR2 is FQGTGA. J gave up 5 bases and V 5 bases, and 11 bases lay outside the gene matches. This CDR3 has 16 amino acids.